This T cell receptor beta chain originates from a study of human T cells and chemical hapten exposure (dated by TCRdb to 2020 to 2023). Concerning the study at large: For sensitization, 2% DPC in acetone was applied to a 2 cm by 2 cm area of upper inner arm skin. Libraries were combined into a pool for sequencing, and differences in TCR yield between samples came mainly from small differences in library volumes within the pool. The mostly female patient cohort included alopecia areata with under or over 50% scalp involvement, alopecia totalis and alopecia universalis. Patient blood was sampled pre-sensitization (week 0) and at 2, 6 and about 24 weeks after DPC sensitization. Patch testing was done on the upper back using Finn chambers containing 0.01% DPC, and results were scored after 6 days according to International Contact Dermatitis Research Group standards. Throughout the study period of roughly 24 weeks, patients also received therapeutic DPC doses to the scalp every week. In alopecia patients, the study followed how the peripheral blood TCR repertoire changed in vivo over primary and secondary sensitization to diphenylcyclopropenone (DPC), a hapten. Blood for TCR sequencing was provided by twenty-nine alopecia patients at one to four time points (pre-sensitization, 2, 6 and 24 weeks).

V has 3 bases trimmed and J has 5 bases trimmed; junction bases matching no gene number 14. Taken from the germline V gene, the CDR1 and CDR2 loops are SGDLS and YYNGEE. The CDR3 measures 18 amino acids from cysteine to phenylalanine. CDR3 DNA is the only sequence kept; it has 54 bases, read in frame from the first base. The time point label, as the study defines it: patch test 3, about 24 weeks after DPC sensitization. What this sample's treatment or condition label stands for: therapeutic diphenylcyclopropenone sensitization with weekly scalp DPC. At each patch-test visit, blood was drawn before the patch test was applied. Patients were eligible if aged 18 to 70, diagnosed with alopecia and judged suitable for DPC therapy, and pregnant patients were excluded. Total RNA was isolated from unfractionated whole blood collected in Tempus Blood RNA tubes. The library came from RACE. Sequencing instrument: NextSeq 500. During library preparation, unique molecular identifiers were attached to individual cDNA molecules so that TCRs could be counted in a quantitative, reproducible way. From each blood RNA sample, both TCR alpha and TCR beta chains were sequenced. The study's own analysis went as follows. The median number of TCRs per sample was 95,638, ranging from about 23,224 to 700,000. V, J and CDR3 annotation of the TCR reads was performed with the Decombinator software suite. For the PS versus PT1 abundance plots, all samples were subsampled to the same number of TCRs (28,000). TCRs were defined as expanded if absent before sensitization and observed at least eight times at the 2-week time point. TCRdb cleaned the public reads at Q25 with fastp, built clones with MiXCR and kept in-frame beta chains. Duplicate CDR3 protein sequences are folded into a single record with the most common DNA and genes. The V and J calls were not made by the authors but by TCRdb's processing. The sample table contains some 170,000 distinct CDR3 sequences; only one count was recorded for 25% to 30% of them. The ten biggest clones cover about 2% of the sample.

Here is what the overall study found, with its caveats: No change with DPC sensitization was found in the number of TCRs above 1 in 1000 frequency, and no evidence of global repertoire structure alterations was found. Patch test score was positively correlated with the number of PT1 expanded TCRs, with significance at thresholds 8, 16 and 32 but not at 4. Alopecia, a presumed autoimmune disease, was present in all patients, so the immune response of the patients might differ from that of healthy individuals. Significantly more large CDR3 similarity clusters were formed by expanded TCRs than by pre-sensitization or healthy control sets, consistent with antigen-driven responses. Repeated subsampling changed both the strength of the expansion versus patch-test correlation and the threshold at which that correlation became significant.

As for this clonotype: No cognate antigen has been identified for it. Base quality data are lacking; no much larger clone is found one base away.

Sequencing used whole blood, obtained in connection with sensitization to the hapten diphenylcyclopropenone (DPC). The sequence was collected from a woman aged 18-29 years with alopecia areata. Some clones in this sample may be carry-over from other donors' samples. The chain employs TRBV9 and TRBJ1-5; the central 10 bases match TRBD1. The CDR3 reads as follows: CASSAEGTGDVKHQPQHF. The DNA sequence is as follows: TGTGCCAGCAGCGCGGAAGGGACAGGGGATGTAAAGCATCAGCCCCAGCATTTT.